This T cell receptor (beta chain) derives from a study of T cell responses to AZD1222 COVID-19 vaccine. Whole-study results and caveats: Spike as a whole was targeted by vaccine-associated CD4 TCRs, dominant at 160-218 and 743-854. Increased Spike-specific TCR breadth and depth were observed after two AZD1222 doses.

In germline, CDR1 is MDHEN, CDR2 SYDVKM. The length of the CDR3 is 15 residues. The trim removed 3 bases at V and 10 bases at J, leaving 7 bases unmatched. Repertoires were generated with immunoSEQ multiplex PCR, while TCRdb's copy carries only in-frame clones and drops some. The sample has roughly 95,000 clones; around 87% are singletons. About this clone: The antigen remains unidentified.

This sample comprised peripheral blood, obtained on day 0 of AZD1222 vaccination. The chain carries TRBV28 and TRBJ1-6; 9 bases map to TRBD1. The sequence was obtained from an adult in good health. CDR3 region: CASSFRDRVYSPLHF. CDR3 coding DNA: TGTGCCAGCAGTTTCCGGGACAGGGTGTACTCACCCCTCCACTTT.